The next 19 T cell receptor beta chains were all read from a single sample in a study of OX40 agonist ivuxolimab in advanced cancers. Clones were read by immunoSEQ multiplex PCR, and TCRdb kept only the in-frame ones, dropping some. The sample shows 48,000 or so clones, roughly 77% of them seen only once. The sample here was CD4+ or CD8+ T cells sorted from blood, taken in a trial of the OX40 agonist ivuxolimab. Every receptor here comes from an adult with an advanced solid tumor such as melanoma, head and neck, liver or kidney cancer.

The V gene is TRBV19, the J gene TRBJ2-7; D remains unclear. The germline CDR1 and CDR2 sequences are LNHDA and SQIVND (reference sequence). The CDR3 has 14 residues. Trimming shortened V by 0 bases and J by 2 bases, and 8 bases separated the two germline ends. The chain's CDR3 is CASSIDSFAYEQYF. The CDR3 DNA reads TGTGCCAGTAGTATAGATTCCTTCGCCTACGAGCAGTACTTC.

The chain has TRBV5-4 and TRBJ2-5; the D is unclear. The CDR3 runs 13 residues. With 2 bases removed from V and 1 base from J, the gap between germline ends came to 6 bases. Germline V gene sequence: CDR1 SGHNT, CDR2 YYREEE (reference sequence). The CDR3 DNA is TGTGCCAGCAGCTTAACGGCCCAAGAGACCCAGTACTTC. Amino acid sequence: CASSLTAQETQYF.

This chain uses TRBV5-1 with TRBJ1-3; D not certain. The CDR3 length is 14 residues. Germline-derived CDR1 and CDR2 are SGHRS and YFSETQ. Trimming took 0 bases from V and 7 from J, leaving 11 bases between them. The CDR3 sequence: CASSLGGPPNTIYF. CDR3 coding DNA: TGCGCCAGCAGCTTGGGCGGCCCGCCTAACACCATATATTTT.

For the CDR3, the DNA is TGTGCCAGCAGCCCCCCGGGGAAGGAGACCCAGTACTTC. It codes for CASSPPGKETQYF. This sequence joins TRBV7-2 and TRBJ2-5, with TRBD2 as a possible D gene (5 bases). Trimming removed 5 bases at V and 5 bases at J, with 12 bases between. CDR1 is SGHTA and CDR2 is FQGNSA in the germline V gene. This CDR3 is 13 amino acids long.

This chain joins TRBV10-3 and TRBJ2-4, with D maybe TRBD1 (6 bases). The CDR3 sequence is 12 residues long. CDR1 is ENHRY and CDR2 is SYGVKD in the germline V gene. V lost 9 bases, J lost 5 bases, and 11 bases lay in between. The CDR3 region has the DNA TGTGCCATAGGAAGACAGGAAAACATTCAGTACTTC. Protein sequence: CAIGRQENIQYF.

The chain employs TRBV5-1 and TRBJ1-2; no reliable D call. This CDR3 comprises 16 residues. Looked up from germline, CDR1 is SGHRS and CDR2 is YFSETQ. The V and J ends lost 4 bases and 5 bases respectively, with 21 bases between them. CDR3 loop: CASSQTGYSGVYGYTF. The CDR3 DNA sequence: TGCGCCAGCAGCCAAACCGGTTACAGTGGAGTATATGGCTACACCTTC. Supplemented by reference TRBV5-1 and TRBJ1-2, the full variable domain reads KAGVTQTPRYLIKTRGQQVTLSCSPISGHRSVSWYQQTPGQGLQFLFEYFSETQRNKGNFPGRFSGRQFSNSRSEMNVSTLELGDSALYLCASSQTGYSGVYGYTFGSGTRLTVV.

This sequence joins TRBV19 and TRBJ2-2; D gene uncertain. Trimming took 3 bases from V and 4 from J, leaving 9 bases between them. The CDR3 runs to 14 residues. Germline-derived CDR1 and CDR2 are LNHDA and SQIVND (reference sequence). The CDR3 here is CASSMGLATGELFF. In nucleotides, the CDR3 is TGTGCCAGTAGTATGGGATTGGCCACCGGGGAGCTGTTTTTT.

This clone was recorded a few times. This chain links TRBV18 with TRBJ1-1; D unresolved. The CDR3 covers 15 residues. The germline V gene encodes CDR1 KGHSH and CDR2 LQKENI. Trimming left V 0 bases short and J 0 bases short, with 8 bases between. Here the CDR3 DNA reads TGTGCCAGCTCACCACCGGTGGGGATGAACACTGAAGCTTTCTTT. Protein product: CASSPPVGMNTEAFF.

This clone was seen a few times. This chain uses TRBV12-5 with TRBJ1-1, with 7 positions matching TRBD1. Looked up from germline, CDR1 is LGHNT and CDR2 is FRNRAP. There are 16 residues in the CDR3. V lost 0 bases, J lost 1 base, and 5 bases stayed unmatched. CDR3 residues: CASGLVRDRKNTEAFF. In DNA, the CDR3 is TGTGCTAGTGGTTTGGTACGGGACAGAAAGAACACTGAAGCTTTCTTT.

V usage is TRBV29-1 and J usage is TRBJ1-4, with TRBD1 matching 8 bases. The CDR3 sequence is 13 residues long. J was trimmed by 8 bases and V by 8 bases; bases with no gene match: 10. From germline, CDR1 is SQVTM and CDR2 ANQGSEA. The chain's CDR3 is CSSDRGPREKLFF. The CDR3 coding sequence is TGCAGCTCAGACAGGGGACCGAGGGAAAAACTGTTTTTT. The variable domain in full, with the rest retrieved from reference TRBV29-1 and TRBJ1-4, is SAVISQKPSRDICQRGTSLTIQCQVDSQVTMMFWYRQQPGQSLTLIATANQGSEATYESGFVIDKFPISRPNLTFSTLTVSNMSPEDSSIYLCSSDRGPREKLFFGSGTQLSVL.

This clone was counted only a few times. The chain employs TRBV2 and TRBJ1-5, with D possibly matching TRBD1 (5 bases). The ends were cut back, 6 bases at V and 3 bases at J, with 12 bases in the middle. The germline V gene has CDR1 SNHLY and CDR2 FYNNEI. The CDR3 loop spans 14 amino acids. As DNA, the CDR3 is TGTGCCAGCAGAGAGGACGGGGCCAATCAGCCCCAGCATTTT. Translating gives CASREDGANQPQHF.

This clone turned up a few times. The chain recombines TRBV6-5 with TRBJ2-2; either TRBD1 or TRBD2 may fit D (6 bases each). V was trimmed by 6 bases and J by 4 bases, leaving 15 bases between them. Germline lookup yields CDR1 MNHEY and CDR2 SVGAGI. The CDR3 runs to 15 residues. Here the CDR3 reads CASSPPGDITGELFF. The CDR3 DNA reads TGTGCCAGCAGCCCCCCGGGGGACATCACCGGGGAGCTGTTTTTT.

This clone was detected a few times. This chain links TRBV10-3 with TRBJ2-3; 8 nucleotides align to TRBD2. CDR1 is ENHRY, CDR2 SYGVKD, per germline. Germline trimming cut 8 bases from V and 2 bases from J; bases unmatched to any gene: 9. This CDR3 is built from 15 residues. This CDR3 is CAIRPSGSDTDTQYF. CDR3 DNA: TGTGCCATCCGACCTAGCGGGTCGGACACAGATACGCAGTATTTT.

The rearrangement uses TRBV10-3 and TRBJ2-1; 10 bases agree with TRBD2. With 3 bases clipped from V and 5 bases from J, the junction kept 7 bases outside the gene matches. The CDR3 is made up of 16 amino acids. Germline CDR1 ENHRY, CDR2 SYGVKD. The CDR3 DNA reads TGTGCCATCAGTGATTCTAGCGGGGGCTCGAACAATGAGCAGTTCTTC. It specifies CAISDSSGGSNNEQFF.

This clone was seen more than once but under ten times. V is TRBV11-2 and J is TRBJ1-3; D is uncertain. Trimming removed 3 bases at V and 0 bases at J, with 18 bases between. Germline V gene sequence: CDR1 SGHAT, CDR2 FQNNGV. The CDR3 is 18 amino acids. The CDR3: CASSFSFWRADSGNTIYF. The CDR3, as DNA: TGTGCCAGCAGCTTTTCCTTCTGGAGGGCCGACTCTGGAAACACCATATATTTT.

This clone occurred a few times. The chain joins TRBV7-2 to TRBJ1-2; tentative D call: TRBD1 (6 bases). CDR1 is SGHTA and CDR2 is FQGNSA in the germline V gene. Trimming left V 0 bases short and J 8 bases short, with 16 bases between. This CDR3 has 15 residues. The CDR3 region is CASSLAAGAGSGYTF. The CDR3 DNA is TGTGCCAGCAGCTTAGCAGCAGGGGCAGGGTCCGGCTACACCTTC.

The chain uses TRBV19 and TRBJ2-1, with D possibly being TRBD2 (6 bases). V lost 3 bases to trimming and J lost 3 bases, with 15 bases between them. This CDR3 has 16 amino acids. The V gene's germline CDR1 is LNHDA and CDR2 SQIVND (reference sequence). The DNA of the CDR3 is TGTGCCAGTAGTATGGGGACTGGGCGGGGCTACAATGAGCAGTTCTTC. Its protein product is CASSMGTGRGYNEQFF. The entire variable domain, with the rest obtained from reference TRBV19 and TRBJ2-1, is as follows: DGGITQSPKYLFRKEGQNVTLSCEQNLNHDAMYWYRQDPGQGLRLIYYSQIVNDFQKGDIAEGYSVSREKKESFPLTVTSAQKNPTAFYLCASSMGTGRGYNEQFFGPGTRLTVL.

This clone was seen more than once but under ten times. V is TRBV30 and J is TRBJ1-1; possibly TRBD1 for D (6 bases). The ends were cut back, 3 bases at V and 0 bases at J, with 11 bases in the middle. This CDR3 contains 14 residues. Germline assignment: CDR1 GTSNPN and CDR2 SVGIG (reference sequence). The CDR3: CAWSRGQMNTEAFF. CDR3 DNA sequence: TGTGCCTGGAGCAGGGGACAAATGAACACTGAAGCTTTCTTT. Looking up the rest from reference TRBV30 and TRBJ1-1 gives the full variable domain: SQTIHQWPATLVQPVGSPLSLECTVEGTSNPNLYWYRQAAGRGLQLLFYSVGIGQISSEVPQNLSASRPQDRQFILSSKKLLLSDSGFYLCAWSRGQMNTEAFFGQGTRLTVV.

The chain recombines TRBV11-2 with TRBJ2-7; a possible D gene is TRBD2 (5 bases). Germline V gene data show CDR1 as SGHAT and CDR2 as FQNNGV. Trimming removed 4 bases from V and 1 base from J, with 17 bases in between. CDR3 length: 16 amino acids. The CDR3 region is CASSSTLRGGSYEQYF. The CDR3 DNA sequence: TGTGCCAGCAGCTCAACTCTCCGGGGTGGTTCCTACGAGCAGTACTTC.